A single sample gave rise to the 21 T cell receptor beta chains below, sequenced in a study of T-cell memory formation after mild COVID-19. TCRdb re-analysed the 5' RACE reads in MiXCR, keeping a single row per CDR3 protein. The table lists about 260,000 distinct CDR3 sequences, 16% of them singletons. Sequenced sample: PBMCs or a T cell subset sorted from them (not recorded which). All receptors come from a man between 18 and 35 years old who had mild COVID-19 (a few samples of this study predate the infection). Cell type and time point are not known.

The chain employs TRBV18 and TRBJ2-2; D ambiguous. V lost 3 bases, J lost 6 bases, and 8 bases lay in between. The CDR3 is 13 residues long. CDR1 and CDR2 from the germline V gene are KGHSH and LQKENI. CDR3 in amino acids: CASSPQDAGELFF. DNA of the CDR3: TGTGCCAGCTCACCCCAGGACGCCGGGGAGCTGTTTTTT.

This clonotype was found a few times. The genes are TRBV7-6 and TRBJ1-1; D is perhaps TRBD1 (5 bases). Germline V gene lookup returns CDR1 SGHVS and CDR2 FNYEAQ. V lost 7 bases and J 4 bases, leaving 22 bases between the germline ends. The CDR3 covers 16 residues. This CDR3 is CASISLTGTRGTEAFF. The CDR3 DNA sequence: TGTGCCAGCATCTCCCTAACCGGGACGCGAGGCACTGAAGCTTTCTTT.

This clonotype is a singleton in its sample. This chain joins TRBV20-1 and TRBJ2-7; 9 bases match TRBD2. Germline CDR1 DFQATT, CDR2 SNEGSKA (reference sequence). V shed 0 bases and J 3 bases; nucleotides not matched to a gene: 6. The CDR3 runs to 15 residues. The chain's CDR3 is CSARDNSGGHYEQYV. CDR3 in DNA: TGCAGTGCTAGAGATAATAGCGGGGGCCACTACGAGCAGTACGTC.

This sequence joins TRBV18 and TRBJ1-1; D unresolved. Trimming removed 8 bases at V and 3 bases at J, with 13 bases between. The germline CDR1 and CDR2 sequences are KGHSH and LQKENI. This CDR3 comprises 13 residues. The CDR3 bases are TGTGCCAGCAGCCCCTCACGGGACACTGAAGCTTTCTTT. This encodes CASSPSRDTEAFF.

At least ten counts were recorded for this clonotype. Germline is not matched at one junction end, which may reflect a read error. The V gene is TRBV7-6, the J gene TRBJ2-5, with D perhaps matching TRBD1 (6 bases). CDR1 is SGHVS and CDR2 is FNYEAQ in the germline V gene. The length of the CDR3 is 13 residues. Here the CDR3 DNA reads TGTGCTAGCAGCCCTACAGGGCCAGAGACCCAGTACTTC. Protein sequence: CASSPTGPETQYF.

This clonotype was recorded a few times. The chain employs TRBV7-6 and TRBJ2-6; D is ambiguous. The V gene lost 5 bases and the J gene lost 0 bases, with 14 bases spanning the gap. Germline assignment: CDR1 SGHVS and CDR2 FNYEAQ. This CDR3 has 17 residues. CDR3 loop: CASSHGSIGSGANVLTF. In nucleotides, the CDR3 is TGTGCCAGCAGCCACGGATCCATAGGCTCTGGGGCCAACGTCCTGACTTTC.

The chain uses TRBV19 and TRBJ2-5, with D tentatively TRBD2 (7 bases). The V and J ends lost 5 bases and 5 bases respectively, with 15 bases between them. The CDR3 runs 14 residues. Germline V gene data show CDR1 as LNHDA and CDR2 as SQIVND (reference sequence). The CDR3 protein is CASSEGGAWETQYF. The CDR3 coding sequence is TGTGCCAGTAGTGAAGGGGGGGCTTGGGAGACCCAGTACTTC.

This clonotype appeared a few times. This chain joins TRBV7-8 and TRBJ2-1, with D possibly being TRBD1 (6 bases). Germline V gives CDR1 SGHVS, CDR2 FQNEAQ. V gave up 1 base and J gave up 7 bases, with 14 bases separating them. This CDR3 spans 15 amino acids. CDR3 nucleotide sequence: TGTGCCAGCAGCTTAGTGATCAGGGGCCAAAATGAGCAGTTCTTC. Its translation is CASSLVIRGQNEQFF.

This clonotype was seen at least ten times. V usage is TRBV9 and J usage is TRBJ2-1; maybe TRBD1 (5 bases). CDR3 length: 19 amino acids. V was trimmed by 0 bases and J by 0 bases, leaving 19 bases between them. Germline assignment: CDR1 SGDLS and CDR2 YYNGEE. The CDR3 coding sequence is TGTGCCAGCAGCGTAGGTGGGGCCGCCCTAAAAAGCTCCTACAATGAGCAGTTCTTC. This codes for CASSVGGAALKSSYNEQFF.

The V gene is TRBV19, the J gene TRBJ2-1; the D is unclear. The ends were cut back, 5 bases at V and 10 bases at J, with 18 bases in the middle. This CDR3 contains 14 residues. Per germline, CDR1 LNHDA and CDR2 SQIVND (reference sequence). CDR3 bases: TGTGCCAGTAGTTCGGCCCTGCAAGCTTACGAGCAGTTCTTC. Its translation is CASSSALQAYEQFF. Combining the CDR3 with reference TRBV19 and TRBJ2-1 gives the whole variable domain DGGITQSPKYLFRKEGQNVTLSCEQNLNHDAMYWYRQDPGQGLRLIYYSQIVNDFQKGDIAEGYSVSREKKESFPLTVTSAQKNPTAFYLCASSSALQAYEQFFGPGTRLTVL.

There are a few counts of this clonotype. The V and J genes are TRBV19 and TRBJ1-2; 7 positions agree with TRBD1. Germline V gene data show CDR1 as LNHDA and CDR2 as SQIVND (reference sequence). The V gene end was trimmed by 4 bases and the J gene end by 4 bases; junction bases not matched to a gene: 9. The CDR3 loop spans 15 amino acids. The CDR3 region is CASSRRTGASYGYTF. CDR3 nucleotide sequence: TGTGCCAGTAGTAGAAGGACAGGCGCCTCCTATGGCTACACCTTC. The full variable domain, rest sourced from reference TRBV19 and TRBJ1-2, is DGGITQSPKYLFRKEGQNVTLSCEQNLNHDAMYWYRQDPGQGLRLIYYSQIVNDFQKGDIAEGYSVSREKKESFPLTVTSAQKNPTAFYLCASSRRTGASYGYTFGSGTRLTVV.

This clonotype was recorded a few times. The genes are TRBV7-9 and TRBJ2-3; TRBD2 aligns across 7 bases. The trim removed 4 bases at V and 1 base at J, leaving 5 bases unmatched. Germline CDR1 is SEHNR and CDR2 is FQNEAQ (reference sequence). The CDR3 runs 15 residues. Here the CDR3 reads CASSSSSGRTDTQYF. For the CDR3, the DNA is TGTGCCAGCAGCTCTTCTAGCGGCCGCACAGATACGCAGTATTTT.

This clonotype appeared a few times. The chain employs TRBV5-1 and TRBJ1-1; D gene uncertain. The CDR3 has 13 amino acids. V was cut by 4 bases and J by 5 bases, with 12 bases left in between. From germline, CDR1 is SGHRS and CDR2 YFSETQ. The CDR3 loop is CASSQLGRTEAFF. The CDR3 nucleotides are TGCGCCAGCAGCCAGTTGGGGAGAACTGAAGCTTTCTTT. Drawing the rest from reference TRBV5-1 and TRBJ1-1, the complete variable domain is KAGVTQTPRYLIKTRGQQVTLSCSPISGHRSVSWYQQTPGQGLQFLFEYFSETQRNKGNFPGRFSGRQFSNSRSEMNVSTLELGDSALYLCASSQLGRTEAFFGQGTRLTVV.

CDR3 in amino acids: CASSLVGTGGGEQFF. Here the CDR3 DNA reads TGTGCCAGCAGCTTGGTAGGGACAGGGGGTGGCGAGCAGTTCTTC. V and J are TRBV5-6 and TRBJ2-1, with 11 bases that match TRBD1. This CDR3 is built from 15 residues. The germline V gene has CDR1 SGHDT and CDR2 YYEEEE. Unmatched junction bases numbered 6, after V lost 0 bases and J lost 10 bases.

The chain couples TRBV6-6 to TRBJ2-7; 8 bases align to TRBD2. V lost 2 bases and J lost 1; bases outside the gene matches: 4. This CDR3 has 15 residues. Per the germline V gene, CDR1 is MNHNY and CDR2 is SVGAGI (reference sequence). The CDR3 protein is CASSYGAGESYEQYF. The CDR3 bases are TGTGCCAGCAGTTACGGAGCGGGGGAGTCCTACGAGCAGTACTTC.

The gene calls are TRBV5-1 and TRBJ1-1; no definite D call. The V end lost 5 bases, the J end lost 2 bases, and 10 bases lay between the germline ends. From germline, CDR1 is SGHRS and CDR2 YFSETQ. CDR3 length equals 13 residues. The CDR3 protein is CASRSESNTEAFF. The CDR3 bases are TGCGCCAGCAGATCAGAGAGTAACACTGAAGCTTTCTTT. Supplemented by reference TRBV5-1 and TRBJ1-1, the full variable domain reads KAGVTQTPRYLIKTRGQQVTLSCSPISGHRSVSWYQQTPGQGLQFLFEYFSETQRNKGNFPGRFSGRQFSNSRSEMNVSTLELGDSALYLCASRSESNTEAFFGQGTRLTVV.

This chain joins TRBV10-3 and TRBJ2-1, with a possible D match to TRBD2 (6 bases). The CDR3 runs 12 residues. Germline V gene lookup returns CDR1 ENHRY and CDR2 SYGVKD. The V gene lost 10 bases and the J gene lost 0 bases, with 7 bases spanning the gap. The CDR3 sequence is CATGGSYNEQFF. CDR3 in DNA: TGTGCCACCGGGGGCTCCTACAATGAGCAGTTCTTC.

The V call is TRBV29-1, the J call TRBJ2-3; possibly TRBD1 for D (6 bases). The CDR3 has 14 residues. V dropped 6 bases and J dropped 0 bases, with 13 bases sitting between them. Germline loops: CDR1 SQVTM, CDR2 ANQGSEA. The chain's CDR3 is CSVAPGQSTDTQYF. The CDR3 DNA follows: TGCAGCGTGGCTCCGGGACAAAGCACAGATACGCAGTATTTT.

V gene TRBV7-6 combines with J gene TRBJ1-1, with no clear D. V was trimmed by 0 bases and J by 4 bases, leaving 9 bases between them. Germline V gene lookup returns CDR1 SGHVS and CDR2 FNYEAQ. This CDR3 region has 14 residues. CDR3 region: CASSLALSGTEAFF. The DNA for the CDR3 is TGTGCCAGCAGCTTAGCGCTATCGGGCACTGAAGCTTTCTTT.

The chain couples TRBV24-1 to TRBJ2-1, with 7 nucleotides matching TRBD2. Germline CDR1 KGHDR, CDR2 SFDVKD. This CDR3 comprises 13 residues. Trimming at V came to 1 base and at J to 8 bases, leaving 1 base not matched to a gene. CDR3 amino acids: CATSDFGGDEQFF. CDR3 coding DNA: TGTGCCACCAGTGATTTTGGGGGGGATGAGCAGTTCTTC.

This clonotype was detected many times. This sequence joins TRBV6-5 and TRBJ2-7; the D gene is possibly TRBD1 (6 bases). This CDR3 has 15 residues. CDR1 is MNHEY and CDR2 is SVGAGI in the germline V gene. V lost 0 bases, J lost 7 bases, and 16 bases lay in between. CDR3 amino acids: CASSYSAAGDLEQYF. The CDR3 nucleotides read TGTGCCAGCAGTTACTCCGCGGCAGGGGATCTGGAGCAGTACTTC.